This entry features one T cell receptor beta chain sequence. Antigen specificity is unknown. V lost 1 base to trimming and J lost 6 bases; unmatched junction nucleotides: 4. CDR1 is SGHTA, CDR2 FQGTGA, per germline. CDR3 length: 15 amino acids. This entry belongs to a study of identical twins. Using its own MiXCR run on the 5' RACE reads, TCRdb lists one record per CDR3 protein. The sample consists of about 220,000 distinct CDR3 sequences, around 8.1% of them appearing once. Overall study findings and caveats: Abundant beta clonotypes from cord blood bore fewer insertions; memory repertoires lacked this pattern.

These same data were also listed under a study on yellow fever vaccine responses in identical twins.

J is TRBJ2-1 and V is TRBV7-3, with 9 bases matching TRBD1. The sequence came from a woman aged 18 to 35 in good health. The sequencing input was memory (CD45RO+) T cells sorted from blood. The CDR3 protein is CASSLKGQGRNEQFF. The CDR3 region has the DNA TGTGCCAGCAGCTTAAAGGGACAGGGTCGCAATGAGCAGTTCTTC.